This TCR beta chain is from a study of regulatory T cells in long-lasting Graves disease. TCR beta libraries were built with iRepertoire HTBI primers and Arm-PCR of CDR3 regions. MiXCR was run by TCRdb on the multiplex PCR reads, yielding one entry per CDR3 protein. The table has roughly 380,000 distinct CDR3 sequences, roughly 17% seen once. Stated time point: newly diagnosed GD, antithyroid drugs for less than 3 months. Making the TCR library involved RNA that had been extracted from PBMCs. From germline, CDR1 is SEHNR and CDR2 FQNEAQ (reference sequence). The length of the CDR3 is 15 residues. Deletions cut 2 bases from V and 5 bases from J, with 12 bases between. The sample was also linked to a second study, of T cells in Graves' hyperthyroidism and ophthalmopathy. From that paper: A set of HTBI primers served as the primers for a first-round RT-PCR of the TCR CDR3.

The receptor was derived from a man aged 35 to 55 with Graves disease. The chain combines TRBV7-9 with TRBJ2-2; maybe TRBD2 (6 bases). Material: peripheral blood mononuclear cells (PBMCs), obtained at new diagnosis, from a patient treated with antithyroid drugs. CDR3: CASSLWGVDTGELFF. In nucleotides, the CDR3 is TGTGCCAGCAGCTTATGGGGGGTTGATACCGGGGAGCTGTTTTTT.